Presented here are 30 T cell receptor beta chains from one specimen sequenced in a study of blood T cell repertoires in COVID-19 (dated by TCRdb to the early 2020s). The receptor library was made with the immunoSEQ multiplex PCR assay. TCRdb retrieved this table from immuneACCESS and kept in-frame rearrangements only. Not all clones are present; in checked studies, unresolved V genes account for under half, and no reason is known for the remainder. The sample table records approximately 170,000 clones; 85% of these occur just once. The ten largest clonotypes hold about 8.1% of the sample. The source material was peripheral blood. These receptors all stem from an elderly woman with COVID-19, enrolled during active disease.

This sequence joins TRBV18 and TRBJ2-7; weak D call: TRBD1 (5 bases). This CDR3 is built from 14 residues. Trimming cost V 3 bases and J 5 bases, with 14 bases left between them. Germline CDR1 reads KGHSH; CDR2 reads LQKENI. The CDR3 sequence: CASSPGRGTDEQYF. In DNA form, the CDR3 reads TGTGCCAGCTCACCGGGAAGGGGAACAGACGAGCAGTACTTC.

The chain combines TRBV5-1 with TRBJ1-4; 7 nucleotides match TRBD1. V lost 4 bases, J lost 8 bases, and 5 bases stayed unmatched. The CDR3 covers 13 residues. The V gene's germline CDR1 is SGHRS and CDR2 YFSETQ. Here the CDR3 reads CASSQGGVEKLFF. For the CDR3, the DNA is TGCGCCAGCAGCCAGGGGGGCGTCGAAAAACTGTTTTTT.

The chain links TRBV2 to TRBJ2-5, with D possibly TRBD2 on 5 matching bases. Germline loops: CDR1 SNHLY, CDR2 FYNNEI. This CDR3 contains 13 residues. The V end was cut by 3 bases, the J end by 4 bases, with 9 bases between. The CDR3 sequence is CASSELGGETQYF. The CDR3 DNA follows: TGTGCCAGCAGTGAGCTAGGAGGAGAGACCCAGTACTTC.

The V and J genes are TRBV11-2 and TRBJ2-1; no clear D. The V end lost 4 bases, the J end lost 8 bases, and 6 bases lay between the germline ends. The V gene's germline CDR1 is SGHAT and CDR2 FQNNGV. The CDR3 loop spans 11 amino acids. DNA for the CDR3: TGTGCCAGCAGCTCCTCTCATGAGCAGTTCTTC. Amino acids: CASSSSHEQFF.

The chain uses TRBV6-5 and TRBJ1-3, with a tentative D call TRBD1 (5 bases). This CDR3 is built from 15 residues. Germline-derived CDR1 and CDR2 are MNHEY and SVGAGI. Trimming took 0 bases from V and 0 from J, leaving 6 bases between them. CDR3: CASSYSTGSGNTIYF. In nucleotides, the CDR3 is TGTGCCAGCAGTTACTCCACAGGCTCTGGAAACACCATATATTTT.

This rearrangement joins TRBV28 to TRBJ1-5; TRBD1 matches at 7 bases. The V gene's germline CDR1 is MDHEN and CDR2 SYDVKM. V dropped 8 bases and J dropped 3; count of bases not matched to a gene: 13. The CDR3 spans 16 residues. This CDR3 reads CASSYRAGGFNQPQHF. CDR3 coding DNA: TGTGCCAGCTCCTATCGGGCAGGGGGATTCAATCAGCCCCAGCATTTT.

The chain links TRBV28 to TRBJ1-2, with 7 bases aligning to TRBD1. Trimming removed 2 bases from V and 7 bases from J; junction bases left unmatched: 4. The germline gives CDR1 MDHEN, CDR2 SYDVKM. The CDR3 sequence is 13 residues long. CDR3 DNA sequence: TGTGCCAGCAGTTTAAGGCAGGGGGGTGGCTACACCTTC. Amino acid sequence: CASSLRQGGGYTF.

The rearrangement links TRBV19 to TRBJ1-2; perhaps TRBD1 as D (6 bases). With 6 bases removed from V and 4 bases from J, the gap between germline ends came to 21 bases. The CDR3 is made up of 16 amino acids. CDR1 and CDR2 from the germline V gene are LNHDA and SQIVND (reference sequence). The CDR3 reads CASRARTGTTPYGYTF. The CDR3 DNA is TGTGCCAGTAGGGCTCGAACAGGGACGACCCCCTATGGCTACACCTTC. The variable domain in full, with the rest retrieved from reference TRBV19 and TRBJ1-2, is DGGITQSPKYLFRKEGQNVTLSCEQNLNHDAMYWYRQDPGQGLRLIYYSQIVNDFQKGDIAEGYSVSREKKESFPLTVTSAQKNPTAFYLCASRARTGTTPYGYTFGSGTRLTVV.

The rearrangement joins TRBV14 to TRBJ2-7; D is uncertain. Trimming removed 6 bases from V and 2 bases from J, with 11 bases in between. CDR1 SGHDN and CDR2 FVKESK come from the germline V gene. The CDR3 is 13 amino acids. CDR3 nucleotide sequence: TGTGCCAGCAGACCAACAACAACCTACGAGCAGTACTTC. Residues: CASRPTTTYEQYF.

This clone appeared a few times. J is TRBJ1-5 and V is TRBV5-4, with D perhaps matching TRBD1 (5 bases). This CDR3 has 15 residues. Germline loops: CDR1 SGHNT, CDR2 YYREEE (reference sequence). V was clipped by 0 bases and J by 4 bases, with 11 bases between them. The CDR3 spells CASSLGGDRNQPQHF. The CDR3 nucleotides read TGTGCCAGCAGCTTGGGTGGCGACAGAAATCAGCCCCAGCATTTT.

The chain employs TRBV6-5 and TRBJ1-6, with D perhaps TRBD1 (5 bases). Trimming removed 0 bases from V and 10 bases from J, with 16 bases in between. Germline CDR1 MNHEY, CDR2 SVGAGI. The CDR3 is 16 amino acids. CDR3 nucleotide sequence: TGTGCCAGCAGTTACTCGAATCCCCTCACAGGCTCACCCCTCCACTTT. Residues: CASSYSNPLTGSPLHF.

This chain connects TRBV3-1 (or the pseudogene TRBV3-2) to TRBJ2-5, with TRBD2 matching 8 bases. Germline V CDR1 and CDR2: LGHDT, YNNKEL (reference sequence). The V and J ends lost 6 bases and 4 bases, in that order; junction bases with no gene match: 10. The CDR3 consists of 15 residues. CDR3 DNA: TGTGCCAGCAGTACGGCAGCGGGAGATGGAGAGACCCAGTACTTC. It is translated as CASSTAAGDGETQYF.

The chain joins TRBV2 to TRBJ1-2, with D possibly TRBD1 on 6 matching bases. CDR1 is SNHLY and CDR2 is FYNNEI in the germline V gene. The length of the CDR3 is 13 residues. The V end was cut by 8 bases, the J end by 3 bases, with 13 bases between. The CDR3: CASGGTTHYGYTF. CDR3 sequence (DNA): TGTGCCAGCGGTGGGACAACCCACTATGGCTACACCTTC.

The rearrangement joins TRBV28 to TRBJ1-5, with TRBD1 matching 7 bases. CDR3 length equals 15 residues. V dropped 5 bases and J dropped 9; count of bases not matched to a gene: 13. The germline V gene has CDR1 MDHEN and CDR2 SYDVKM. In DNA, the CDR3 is TGTGCCAGCAGTGGGACAGCTACCCTCAGGGGGCCCCAGCATTTT. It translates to CASSGTATLRGPQHF. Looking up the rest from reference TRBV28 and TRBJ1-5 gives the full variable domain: DVKVTQSSRYLVKRTGEKVFLECVQDMDHENMFWYRQDPGLGLRLIYFSYDVKMKEKGDIPEGYSVSREKKERFSLILESASTNQTSMYLCASSGTATLRGPQHFGDGTRLSIL.

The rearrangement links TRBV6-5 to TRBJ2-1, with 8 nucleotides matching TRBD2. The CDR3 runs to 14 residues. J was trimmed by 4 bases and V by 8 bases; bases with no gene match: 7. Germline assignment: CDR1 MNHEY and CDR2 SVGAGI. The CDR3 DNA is TGTGCCAGCTGTAAACTAGCGGATTACAATGAGCAGTTCTTC. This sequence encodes CASCKLADYNEQFF.

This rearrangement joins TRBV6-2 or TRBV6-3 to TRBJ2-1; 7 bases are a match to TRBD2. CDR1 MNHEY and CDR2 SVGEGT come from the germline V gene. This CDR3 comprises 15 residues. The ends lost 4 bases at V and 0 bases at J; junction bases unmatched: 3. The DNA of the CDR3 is TGTGCCAGCAGTTCCGGGACTATCTCCTACAATGAGCAGTTCTTC. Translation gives CASSSGTISYNEQFF.

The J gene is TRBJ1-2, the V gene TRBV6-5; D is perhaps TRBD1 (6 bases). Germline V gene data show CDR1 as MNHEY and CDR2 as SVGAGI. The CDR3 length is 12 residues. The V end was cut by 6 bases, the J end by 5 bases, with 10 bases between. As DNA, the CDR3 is TGTGCCAGCAGACTAACAGGGTATGGCTACACCTTC. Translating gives CASRLTGYGYTF.

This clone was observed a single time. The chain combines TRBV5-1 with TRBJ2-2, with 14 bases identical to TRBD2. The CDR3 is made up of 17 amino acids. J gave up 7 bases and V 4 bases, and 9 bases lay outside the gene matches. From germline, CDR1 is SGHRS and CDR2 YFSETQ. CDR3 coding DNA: TGCGCCAGCAGCGTCGAGACTAGCGGGGGGGCTGGCGGGGAGCTGTTTTTT. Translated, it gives CASSVETSGGAGGELFF.

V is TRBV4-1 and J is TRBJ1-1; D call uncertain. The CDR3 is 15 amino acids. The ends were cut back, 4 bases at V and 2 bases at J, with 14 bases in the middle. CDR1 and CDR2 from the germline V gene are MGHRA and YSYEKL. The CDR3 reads CASSRQHESNTEAFF. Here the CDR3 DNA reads TGCGCCAGCAGCCGTCAACACGAATCTAACACTGAAGCTTTCTTT.

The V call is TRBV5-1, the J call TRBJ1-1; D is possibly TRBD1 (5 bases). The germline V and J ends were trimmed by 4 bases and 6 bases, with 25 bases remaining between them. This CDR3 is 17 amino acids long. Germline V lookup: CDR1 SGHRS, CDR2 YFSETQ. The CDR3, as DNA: TGCGCCAGCAGCACGGCGGCAGGGCAATATTTTTCGGCTGAAGCTTTCTTT. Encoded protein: CASSTAAGQYFSAEAFF.

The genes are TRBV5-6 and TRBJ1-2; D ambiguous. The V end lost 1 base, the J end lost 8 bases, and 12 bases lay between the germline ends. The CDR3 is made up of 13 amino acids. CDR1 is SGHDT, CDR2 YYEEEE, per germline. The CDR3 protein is CASSLQSAGGYTF. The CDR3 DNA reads TGTGCCAGCAGCTTGCAAAGCGCCGGCGGCTACACCTTC. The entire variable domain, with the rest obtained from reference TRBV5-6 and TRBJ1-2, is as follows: DAGVTQSPTHLIKTRGQQVTLRCSPKSGHDTVSWYQQALGQGPQFIFQYYEEEERQRGNFPDRFSGHQFPNYSSELNVNALLLGDSALYLCASSLQSAGGYTFGSGTRLTVV.

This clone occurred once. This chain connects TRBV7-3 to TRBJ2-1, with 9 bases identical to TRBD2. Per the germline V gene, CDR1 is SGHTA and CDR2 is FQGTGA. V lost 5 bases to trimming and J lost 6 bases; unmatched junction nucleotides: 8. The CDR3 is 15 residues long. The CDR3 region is CASSKSGGPTNEQFF. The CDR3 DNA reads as TGTGCCAGCAGCAAAAGCGGGGGGCCCACCAATGAGCAGTTCTTC.

The CDR3 is CASSLDRAGNNSPLHF. Here the CDR3 DNA reads TGTGCCAGCAGCTTAGATCGGGCGGGGAATAATTCACCCCTCCACTTT. The J gene is TRBJ1-6, the V gene TRBV11-2; D is ambiguous. Trimming shortened V by 0 bases and J by 5 bases, and 11 bases separated the two germline ends. The germline gives CDR1 SGHAT, CDR2 FQNNGV. CDR3 size: 16 residues.

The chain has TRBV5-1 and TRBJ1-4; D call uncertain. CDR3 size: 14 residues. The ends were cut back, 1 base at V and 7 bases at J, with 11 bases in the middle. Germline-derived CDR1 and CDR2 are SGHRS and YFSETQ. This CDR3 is CASSLSGAIEKLFF. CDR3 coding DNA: TGCGCCAGCAGCTTGTCGGGAGCAATTGAAAAACTGTTTTTT.

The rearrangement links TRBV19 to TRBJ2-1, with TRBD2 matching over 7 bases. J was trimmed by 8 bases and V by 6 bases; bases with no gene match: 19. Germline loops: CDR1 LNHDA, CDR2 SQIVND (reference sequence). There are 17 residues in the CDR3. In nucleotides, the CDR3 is TGTGCCAGTAGGTCCCTAAGCGGGAAAGGAGGAAGAGATGAGCAGTTCTTC. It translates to CASRSLSGKGGRDEQFF.

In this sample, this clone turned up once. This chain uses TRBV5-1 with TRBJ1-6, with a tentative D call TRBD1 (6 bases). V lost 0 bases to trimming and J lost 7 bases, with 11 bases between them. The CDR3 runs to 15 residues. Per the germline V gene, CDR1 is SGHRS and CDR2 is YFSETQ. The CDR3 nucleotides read TGCGCCAGCAGCTTGGAGGCCAGGGGAAATTCACCCCTCCACTTT. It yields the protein CASSLEARGNSPLHF.

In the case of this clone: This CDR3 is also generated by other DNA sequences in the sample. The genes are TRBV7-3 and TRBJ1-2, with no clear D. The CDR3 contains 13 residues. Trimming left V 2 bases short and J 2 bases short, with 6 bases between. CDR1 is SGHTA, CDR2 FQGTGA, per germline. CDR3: CASSLGQNYGYTF. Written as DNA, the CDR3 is TGTGCCAGCAGCTTAGGCCAAAACTATGGCTACACCTTC.

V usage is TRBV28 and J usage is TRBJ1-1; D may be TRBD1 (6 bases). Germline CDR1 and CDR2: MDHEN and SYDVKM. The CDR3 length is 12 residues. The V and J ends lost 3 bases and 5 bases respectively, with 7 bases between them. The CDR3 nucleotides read TGTGCCAGCAGTTTCCAGGGGACTGAAGCTTTCTTT. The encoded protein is CASSFQGTEAFF.

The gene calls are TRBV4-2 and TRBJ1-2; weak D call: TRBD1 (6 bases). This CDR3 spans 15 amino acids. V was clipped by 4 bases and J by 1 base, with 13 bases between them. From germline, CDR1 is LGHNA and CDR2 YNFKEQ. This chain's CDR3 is CASSPGGTRNYGYTF. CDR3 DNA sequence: TGTGCCAGCAGCCCCGGGGGGACACGTAACTATGGCTACACCTTC.

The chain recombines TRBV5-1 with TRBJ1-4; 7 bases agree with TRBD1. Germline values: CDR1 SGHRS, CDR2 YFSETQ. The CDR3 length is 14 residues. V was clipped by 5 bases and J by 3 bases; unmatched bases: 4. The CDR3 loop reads CASRRDSSNEKLFF. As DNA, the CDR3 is TGCGCCAGCAGGCGGGACAGCTCTAATGAAAAACTGTTTTTT.